This T cell receptor (beta chain) was captured in a study of identical twins (dated by TCRdb to 2016 to 2017). Background for the entire study: To test whether fetal clonotypes persist, this study deep-sequenced TCR alpha and beta repertoires from monozygotic twins, from unrelated adults of various ages, and from cord blood. Replicate twin experiments were performed at different times using different library preparation protocols to rule out contamination.

Library creation used 5' RACE. For sequencing, an Illumina HiSeq 2000 was employed. Template switching added a universal primer binding site, and the final cDNA carried a unique molecular identifier that allowed TCR cDNA molecules to be counted accurately. First-strand cDNA for TCR alpha and beta chains was synthesized from specific primers in the conserved constant-segment region. To control for contamination, every cDNA library was double barcoded, receiving both a SMART-Mk sample barcode and Illumina barcodes. TruSeq adapter sequences along with Illumina sample barcodes were introduced in two successive PCR steps. The Illumina HiSeq platform was used with custom primers to sequence TCR alpha and beta cDNA libraries. The authors processed their data as follows. Raw reads were processed with MiGEC to extract unique molecular identifiers, and MiXCR was used to determine CDR3 positions. Recombination models were inferred per individual with the repgenHMM and IGoR tools using an EM algorithm. Shared clonotypes were analyzed with the tcR package in R, and sharing was normalized by the product of cloneset sizes. To study raw recombination without the effects of thymic and clonal selection, out-of-frame nonproductive sequences were analyzed. TCRdb reworked the public reads: Q25 trimming with fastp, MiXCR clone assembly, productive beta chains retained. Rows matching on CDR3 protein sequence are summarized as one entry with the most common DNA and genes. TCRdb, rather than the study authors, made the V and J calls. This sample gives nearly 900,000 distinct CDR3 sequences in total; over 9% of them show up just once. The ten largest account for under 2% of the sample.

Every donor in the study was a healthy Caucasian. Three pairs of female monozygotic twins, all aged roughly 18 to 29 years, were included in the twin cohort. The RNA used for TCR libraries was isolated from peripheral blood mononuclear cells. The CDR3 spans 15 residues, from the cysteine through the phenylalanine. Just CDR3 DNA is preserved here, 45 bases in frame from base 1. V and J are trimmed by 3 bases and 5 bases, and the gene matches miss 9 bases of the junction. Broader findings and caveats from the paper: Abundant cord blood beta clonotypes carried fewer insertions; young adult naive repertoires showed a weaker similar trend, while memory repertoires showed none. Conclusions relied on cross-sectional statistical analysis, since the same donors could not be followed over many years. Zero-insertion analyses could be partly confounded by invariant T cells such as MAIT and iNKT, though diverse VJ usage argued against such confounding for most clonotypes. The excess sharing between twins in beta out-of-frame sequences was weaker because fewer shared sequences reduced the signal-to-noise ratio. In monozygotic twins, recombination models systematically underestimated out-of-frame TCR alpha sharing, but the models matched the sharing seen between unrelated individuals. Compared with coincidental sharing between unrelated individuals, out-of-frame TCR alpha sequences shared between twins showed an excess of sequences with low generation probability.

Comment on this clonotype: Its antigen remains undetermined. Per-base quality was not reported, and no clone a single base away is much larger than it.

These sequences were also reported in another study, on yellow fever vaccine responses in identical twins. The second study also describes: The T cell response to vaccination in identical twins was reported by the authors to appear partly convergent and partly personalized. The study precisely tracked vaccine-responding T cell clones in identical twins.

The sequencing sample was made of PBMCs. The clonotype comes from a woman between 18 and 30 years old in good health. The V and J genes are TRBV12-3 or TRBV12-4 and TRBJ1-1, with TRBD1 matching 7 junction bases. The DNA sequence is TGTGCCAGCAGTTTGTTTGCGGCAGGGGGGACTGAAGCTTTCTTT. Translated, it gives CASSLFAAGGTEAFF.